This TCR beta chain was identified during a study of blood T cell repertoires in COVID-19 (dated by TCRdb to 2020 to 2022). In terms of the full investigation: Collaborator samples came from the United States, Italy and Spain and covered acute and convalescent phases of COVID-19. The prospective study material was composed of cDNA or gDNA derived from T cells, B-cell-depleted T cells, or PBMCs. Subjects who had been exposed to COVID-19, were actively infected with it, or had recovered from it provided the deeply sampled blood TCRbeta repertoires that made up the dataset. The repertoires were released in a freely available public database meant as a resource for research on the immune response to SARS-CoV-2. The samples were drawn from the first 160 participants of the ongoing ImmuneRACE study and from about 1,200 subjects provided by 6 global collaborators. Sample metadata almost always included a de-identified subject ID, COVID-19 status, age in years and sex. Where available, HLA class I and class II types were taken from metadata supplied by the sample provider and were not determined by assay-based typing. The full study reports these points: Clinical and demographic metadata were provided uncurated, with the amount varying by source and participant.

This clone came up once. Its antigen has not been determined. The input lacks base qualities; no much larger clone sits a single base away. TCRbeta CDR3 regions were amplified from genomic DNA by means of the immunoSEQ Assay, a bias-controlled multiplex PCR. On the study's bioinformatics: The number of nucleated cells in each sample was estimated from the amplification of reference gene primers within the assay. Sequence reads were collapsed and filtered to measure the absolute abundance of every unique TCRbeta CDR3 rearrangement. Productive Simpson clonality was computed per sample as the square root of Simpson's diversity index over productive rearrangements. What TCRdb holds here is the immuneACCESS table cut down to in-frame rearrangements. Part of the clones is not present; checked against another copy, under half of the missing clones reflect an unresolved V gene, and the others are unexplained. The V and J calls and clone size are taken from that table; D and trimming were inferred from the DNA. Recorded for this sample are more than 95,000 clones; roughly 80% of them occurred a single time. The ten largest clones represent about 18% of the sample.

V sheds 11 bases and J sheds 6 bases, leaving 23 bases between their ends. The germline V gene encodes CDR1 MNHEY and CDR2 SVGAGI. Taken from cysteine to phenylalanine, the CDR3 has 15 residues. CDR3 DNA only is kept here, 45 bases in frame from base 1. The collaborating institutions used their own protocols to collect whole blood in K2EDTA tubes. For TCRbeta analysis, collaborator samples were shipped as frozen whole blood, as isolated PBMCs, or as DNA extracted from either sample type. The sequence was collected from a man at least 80 years old with acute or convalescent COVID-19. The chain is encoded by TRBV6-5 joined to TRBJ1-5; TRBD1 is a possible D gene, resting on 5 matching bases. The sequenced material came from peripheral blood. The CDR3 protein is CAGSRDSEVRQPQHF. The DNA sequence is TGTGCCGGCTCCCGGGACTCAGAAGTTCGTCAGCCCCAGCATTTT.